This T cell receptor (beta chain) was recovered during a study of T cells in women clearing cervical HPV infection (dated by TCRdb to 2017 to 2018). With respect to the entire study: The cases were 25 or so women with histologically confirmed HPV16-related CIN3 or worse, and 2 of these cases were invasive cancers. Controls were more than 20 women whose single incident HPV16 infection cleared within 12 months without precancer or cancer developing. Case blood was taken at the visit when the lesion was first identified, whereas control blood was taken when infection was no longer detected. Among cases, blood sampling came a median of about 150 days after lesion detection, with an interquartile range of roughly 85 to 200 days. HLA typing was available for only a few women, so HLA type could not be excluded as a confounder. An exploratory proof-of-principle case-control study, nested within the Guanacaste HPV Natural History Study in Costa Rica, was conducted to compare TCR repertoires across cervical HPV16 outcomes. Cases and controls were matched on year of sample collection and on age within five years. Cases had a median age of roughly 35 years compared with 37 to 45 for controls, and baseline characteristics showed no significant differences between the groups. In the parent cohort, around 10,000 women aged 18 or older were enrolled in Guanacaste, Costa Rica, during 1993 to 1994 and were followed for 7 to 8 years. As quality controls, five blinded duplicates were added to each group, bringing the total to approximately 60 samples made up of around 50 participants and 10 replicates.

The germline V gene supplies CDR1 SNHLY and CDR2 FYNNEI. Spanning cysteine to phenylalanine, the CDR3 consists of 15 amino acids. The DNA covers only part of the CDR3, 36 bases in frame from base 1. Every participant had a single incident cervical HPV16 infection, and prevalent HPV16 infections were excluded. Cervical HPV DNA was detected with MY09/MY11 PCR, and genotyping was done by dot-blot hybridization. Approximately 15 mL of heparinized blood were centrifuged, and the buffy coat was aliquoted, frozen at -30°C, then stored at -80°C. QIAGEN kits were used to extract genomic DNA from buffy coat specimens. Remarks on this clone: It lacks a known antigen. The read halts 3 residues ahead of the CDR3 end, with the missing end drawn from the germline J gene.

Using the immunoSEQ assay, multiplex PCR amplified TCR beta CDR3 regions from an average of approximately 1,200 ng of genomic DNA per sample. To correct primer bias, the assay used a complete synthetic TCR repertoire to set an amplification baseline. The amplicons were sequenced using the Illumina platform. In the original analysis: Sequences were error-corrected by clustering with frequency ratios and a modified nearest-neighbor algorithm, then analyzed in the immunoSEQ Analyzer with IMGT gene definitions. At each rarefaction depth, TCR richness and evenness were averaged across 20 rarefaction repeats, and any sample with fewer sequences than the depth was left out. V, D and J gene relative abundances were compared between groups with Wilcoxon rank sum tests, applying FDR correction. Blinded duplicates gave an intraclass correlation of about 96% for TCR richness and an average of around 83% across roughly 69 gene segments. Here the immuneACCESS table is served through TCRdb, limited to in-frame sequences with V and J called. Missing clones are a known gap in these copies; in checked studies unresolved V genes cover under half, and the rest lacks a known reason. V, J and clone size were drawn from that table, and D and trimming were deduced from the DNA. The sample table gives some 31,000 clones. The top ten clonotypes cover roughly 1.4% of the sample.

Summary of the overall study and its limitations: The cross-sectional design could not show whether associations preceded infection or resulted from it; effector/memory subsets and HPV-specific T cells were not isolated. By combining richness with V gene abundances, random forest classifiers separated cases from controls with an estimated AUC of 0.75 to 0.85. Significantly higher TCR repertoire richness was observed in CIN3+ cases than in controls across sequencing depths, whereas no difference in evenness was found. T-cell numbers per sample were unknown, so richness differences could reflect varying T-cell content rather than repertoire biology. TRBV6-7 relative abundance was lower in cases than in controls (around 0.11% versus 0.16%; Bonferroni P = 0.0008).

The chain was built from TRBV2 and TRBJ1-6, and the D gene may be TRBD1, 6 bases matching. Sequenced material: blood buffy coat. This clonotype originated in a woman aged 18 to 75 with a cervical HPV16 infection that either progressed to CIN3+ or cleared (not recorded which). The CDR3 amino acid sequence is: CASSGVRDTVRALHF. Incomplete CDR3 DNA: TGTGCCAGCAGTGGCGTCCGGGACACCGTCAGAGCC.